What follows are 10 T cell receptor beta chains derived from one specimen sequenced in a study of beta chain features in type 1 diabetes. General study findings and limits: Within each of all four CD4+ subsets, Type 1 diabetes patients had TCRB CDR3s that were moderately but significantly shorter.

These TCRs' antigens remain unknown. The entirety of the isolated RNA underwent reverse transcription, so expressed TCRB transcripts were sequenced. Repertoires were generated with immunoSEQ multiplex PCR, while TCRdb's copy carries only in-frame clones and drops some. Of 95,000 to 150,000 clones in the sample, about 15% were seen once. The sample taken for sequencing was central memory CD4+ T cells from blood. The origin of the receptors is a man aged 25-40 years with type 1 diabetes.

This chain connects TRBV4-3 to TRBJ2-3; 8 bases are shared with TRBD2. Germline trimming cut 3 bases from V and 3 bases from J; bases unmatched to any gene: 8. Germline CDR1 LGHNA, CDR2 YSLEER. This CDR3 has 16 amino acids. CDR3 sequence: CASSQHLAGLTDTQYF. Written as DNA, the CDR3 is TGCGCCAGCAGCCAGCACCTAGCGGGCTTAACAGATACGCAGTATTTT.

This clone was counted a few times. The rearrangement uses TRBV9 and TRBJ1-6; TRBD1 is a possible D gene (5 bases). V was shortened by 3 bases and J by 2 bases, with 15 bases between the two germline ends. Germline CDR1 is SGDLS and CDR2 is YYNGEE. This CDR3 region has 17 residues. CDR3 sequence (DNA): TGTGCCAGCAGCGACCCGATTGGGGGGACCTATAATTCACCCCTCCACTTT. Its translation is CASSDPIGGTYNSPLHF.

The chain carries TRBV5-5 and TRBJ2-7; D is uncertain. The germline V gene has CDR1 SGHKS and CDR2 YYEKEE (reference sequence). The CDR3 consists of 14 residues. V was pared by 0 bases and J by 5 bases, with 12 bases between. For the CDR3, the DNA is TGTGCCAGCAGCTTGGGGCAGGCGAAGGACGAGCAGTACTTC. Amino acids: CASSLGQAKDEQYF.

The rearrangement links TRBV14 to TRBJ2-7, with a possible D match to TRBD1 (6 bases). Germline V gene sequence: CDR1 SGHDN, CDR2 FVKESK. This CDR3 spans 14 amino acids. V lost 4 bases to trimming and J lost 6 bases, with 16 bases between them. The CDR3 DNA reads TGTGCCAGCAGCCCTCGCACAGGGTCGAGCGAGCAGTACTTC. This translates into CASSPRTGSSEQYF. The full variable domain, with the rest looked up from reference TRBV14 and TRBJ2-7, is EAGVTQFPSHSVIEKGQTVTLRCDPISGHDNLYWYRRVMGKEIKFLLHFVKESKQDESGMPNNRFLAERTGGTYSTLKVQPAELEDSGVYFCASSPRTGSSEQYFGPGTRLTVT.

This chain joins TRBV9 and TRBJ2-2; possibly TRBD1 or TRBD2 for D (5 bases each). This CDR3 contains 16 residues. With 0 bases removed from V and 5 bases from J, the gap between germline ends came to 14 bases. Germline loops: CDR1 SGDLS, CDR2 YYNGEE. The chain's CDR3 is CASSVEGTRETGELFF. CDR3 in DNA: TGTGCCAGCAGCGTAGAAGGGACCCGAGAAACCGGGGAGCTGTTTTTT.

There are many counts of this clone. The rearrangement links TRBV11-2 to TRBJ1-6; D is ambiguous. Deletions cut 0 bases from V and 4 bases from J, with 7 bases between. The CDR3 loop spans 15 amino acids. CDR1 is SGHAT, CDR2 FQNNGV, per germline. CDR3 coding DNA: TGTGCCAGCAGCTTAGATGGGGATTATAATTCACCCCTCCACTTT. It codes for CASSLDGDYNSPLHF.

Points on this clone: At the DNA level, this CDR3 is encoded by other sequences in the same sample as well. The V call is TRBV18, the J call TRBJ1-6; 7 bases align to TRBD1. V shed 6 bases and J 7 bases; nucleotides not matched to a gene: 6. Germline V gene sequence: CDR1 KGHSH, CDR2 LQKENI. The CDR3 consists of 14 residues. The CDR3 nucleotides read TGTGCCAGCTCGCGACAGGGCCTCAATTCACCCCTCCACTTT. It yields the protein CASSRQGLNSPLHF.

The chain carries TRBV11-2 and TRBJ2-2, with 7 bases lining up with TRBD1. Germline V gene data show CDR1 as SGHAT and CDR2 as FQNNGV. The CDR3 is 14 residues long. The V segment lost 4 bases and the J segment 7 bases; nucleotides outside the gene matches: 6. This CDR3 is CASSSDRAIGELFF. The CDR3 DNA reads TGTGCCAGCAGCTCCGACAGGGCTATCGGGGAGCTGTTTTTT.

Only a few counts were recorded for this clone. J is TRBJ2-2 and V is TRBV4-3, with no clear D. CDR3 length: 14 amino acids. Trimming took off 4 bases at V and 4 bases at J, with 10 bases between the two ends. In germline, CDR1 is LGHNA, CDR2 YSLEER. The CDR3 protein is CASSPGSVTGELFF. CDR3 coding DNA: TGCGCCAGCAGCCCGGGTTCGGTCACCGGGGAGCTGTTTTTT.

This clone was detected only a few times. J is TRBJ1-1 and V is TRBV19; D is unresolved. Deletions cut 4 bases from V and 4 bases from J, with 10 bases between. This CDR3 spans 13 amino acids. From germline, CDR1 is LNHDA and CDR2 SQIVND (reference sequence). Here the CDR3 reads CASSSITGTEAFF. The CDR3, as DNA: TGTGCCAGTAGTAGTATCACCGGCACTGAAGCTTTCTTT.